This record concerns one T cell receptor (beta chain) sequence. Its antigen specificity is not known. It has no much larger one-base neighbor in the sample; base qualities were not kept. The data belong to a study of cytomegalovirus exposure and HLA in healthy donors (dated by TCRdb to 2015 to 2018). Regarding the complete study: The 500 to 800 repertoires of the first cohort and the 110 or so validation repertoires were produced on the same platform, according to a later analysis. The aim of the study was to test whether cataloging public T cell receptors could identify signatures of past pathogen exposure. Besides the first cohort of some 670 subjects, a separate validation cohort made up of 95 to 150 different subjects was used. To predict cytomegalovirus infection status, the study brought together high-throughput TCR immunosequencing, statistical association of individual TCRs with disease status, and machine learning. What the study reported, not specific to this receptor: In the study, 150 to 200 TCR beta chains were listed as associated with cytomegalovirus. The classifier was reported to diagnose cytomegalovirus status with high specificity and sensitivity in both the original cohort and the validation cohort. Across donors, most TCR sequences were observed very rarely, whereas some public TCRs were present in many individuals. Of the cluster scores, about 94% were above 0 in a later analysis, which found that TCRs clustered in the first cohort also tended to co-occur in the 120 validation repertoires. A later analysis lacked HLA typing for the validation cohort, so it scored co-occurrence in that cohort across all 120 repertoires. The authors suggested that the approach could potentially be generalized to other disease states and immunological phenotypes. In vitro tests confirmed that a few of the cytomegalovirus-associated TCR beta chains recognize cytomegalovirus antigens.

The donors were included in the validation cohort of 130 or so subjects, a group kept apart from the approximately 700-subject first cohort. Library preparation used the immunoSEQ multiplex PCR assay. In the source study's methods: To diagnose cytomegalovirus status from the catalog of TCR beta chain sequences, a statistical classification framework was built. TCRdb holds this immuneACCESS table with in-frame rearrangements only. Some clones are missing; in checked studies, unresolved V genes explain under half, and the rest has no known cause. V, J and clone size are taken as reported in that table, and D and trimming were inferred from the DNA itself. This sample holds around 130,000 clones; roughly 86% were observed only once. In total, the top ten clones hold around 3.4% of the sample. This TCR came from a man under 40 in good health and CMV-seronegative. The source material was PBMCs.

The nucleotide sequence reads TGTGCCAGCAGTTACTCTACGGGGGGTCAAGAGACCCAGTACTTC. This yields the protein CASSYSTGGQETQYF. The chain is assembled from TRBV6-5 and TRBJ2-5, and 7 junctional nucleotides match TRBD2. Germline trimming amounts to 0 bases on V and 2 bases on J, with 3 as the count of junction bases outside the gene matches. Taken from the germline V gene, the CDR1 and CDR2 loops are MNHEY and SVGAGI. Inclusive of the bounding cysteine and phenylalanine, the CDR3 is 15 residues long. This entry keeps only the CDR3 DNA: 45 bases, framed from base 1.